The 26 T cell receptor beta chains in this list originate from one sample, sequenced in a study of T-cell memory formation after mild COVID-19. TCRdb itself ran the 5' RACE reads through MiXCR, one entry per CDR3 protein. The profile shows some 290,000 distinct CDR3 sequences, 15% to 20% of them singletons. Sequences were obtained from PBMCs or a T cell subset sorted from them (not recorded which). The source is a man aged 18 to 30 who had mild COVID-19 (a few samples of this study predate the infection). Cell type and time point are not known.

The chain carries TRBV9 and TRBJ2-1; a possible D gene is TRBD1 (6 bases). CDR1 is SGDLS and CDR2 is YYNGEE in the germline V gene. CDR3 size: 14 residues. With 4 bases removed from V and 10 bases from J, the gap between germline ends came to 18 bases. The chain's CDR3 is CASSPKTGPKEQFF. The DNA for the CDR3 is TGTGCCAGCAGCCCCAAGACAGGACCGAAAGAGCAGTTCTTC. Drawing the rest from reference TRBV9 and TRBJ2-1, the complete variable domain is DSGVTQTPKHLITATGQRVTLRCSPRSGDLSVYWYQQSLDQGLQFLIQYYNGEERAKGNILERFSAQQFPDLHSELNLSSLELGDSALYFCASSPKTGPKEQFFGPGTRLTVL.

This clonotype was recorded a few times. The chain combines TRBV29-1 with TRBJ2-6; D is undetermined. Trimming removed 5 bases at V and 0 bases at J, with 8 bases between. The CDR3 is 14 amino acids. Germline CDR1 is SQVTM and CDR2 is ANQGSEA. The chain's CDR3 is CSVTGSSGANVLTF. The CDR3 DNA is TGCAGCGTTACTGGCAGCTCTGGGGCCAACGTCCTGACTTTC.

There are a few counts of this clonotype. This chain uses TRBV3-1 with TRBJ2-1, with unresolved D. Trimming took 5 bases from V and 9 from J, leaving 8 bases between them. The CDR3 is made up of 11 amino acids. Germline assignment: CDR1 LGHDT and CDR2 YNNKEL (reference sequence). This CDR3 reads CASSNLGEQFF. The DNA for the CDR3 is TGTGCCAGCAGCAACTTGGGTGAGCAGTTCTTC.

This clonotype was counted between two and nine times. The CDR3 here is CASSSPPAAGELFF. As DNA, the CDR3 is TGTGCCAGCAGTTCCCCCCCAGCGGCCGGGGAGCTGTTTTTT. The chain is built from TRBV6-2 or TRBV6-3 and TRBJ2-2, with D possibly being TRBD2 (5 bases). This CDR3 contains 14 residues. The ends were cut back, 4 bases at V and 6 bases at J, with 12 bases in the middle. Looked up from germline, CDR1 is MNHEY and CDR2 is SVGEGT.

The gene calls are TRBV15 and TRBJ2-7, with 8 bases that match TRBD1. CDR3 length: 14 amino acids. V shed 5 bases and J 6 bases; nucleotides not matched to a gene: 9. Germline V gives CDR1 LNHNV, CDR2 YYDKDF (reference sequence). This chain's CDR3 is CATSSRTGSLEQYF. CDR3 nucleotides: TGTGCCACCAGCTCCCGGACAGGGAGTCTCGAGCAGTACTTC.

This clonotype was counted only a few times. This chain connects TRBV6-2 or TRBV6-3 to TRBJ1-5; possible D gene TRBD1, 5 bases. The CDR3 has 13 residues. Germline V gene sequence: CDR1 MNHEY, CDR2 SVGEGT. V lost 5 bases and J 3 bases, leaving 8 bases between the germline ends. The CDR3 reads CASSDRINQPQHF. CDR3 bases: TGTGCCAGCAGTGACAGAATCAATCAGCCCCAGCATTTT.

The chain uses TRBV5-1 and TRBJ2-3, with D uncertain. Germline V lookup: CDR1 SGHRS, CDR2 YFSETQ. The V end was cut by 2 bases, the J end by 5 bases, with 15 bases between. This CDR3 has 15 residues. The CDR3 bases are TGCGCCAGCAGCTTTGGCCGGACCTCAGTAGATACGCAGTATTTT. Its translation: CASSFGRTSVDTQYF.

This chain links TRBV5-4 with TRBJ2-7; 7 bases map to TRBD1. The J segment lost 2 bases and the V segment lost 4 bases, leaving 9 bases of the junction unmatched. The CDR3 loop spans 15 amino acids. The germline V gene has CDR1 SGHNT and CDR2 YYREEE (reference sequence). The DNA of the CDR3 is TGTGCCAGCAGCCCAGCTGGGACAGACGCCTACGAGCAGTACTTC. Amino acid sequence: CASSPAGTDAYEQYF.

The V and J genes are TRBV4-2 and TRBJ1-5; D not certain. The CDR3 runs 14 residues. V was clipped by 0 bases and J by 5 bases, with 8 bases between them. Looked up from germline, CDR1 is LGHNA and CDR2 is YNFKEQ. CDR3 sequence: CASSQDGSDQPQHF. Here the CDR3 DNA reads TGTGCCAGCAGCCAAGATGGAAGTGATCAGCCCCAGCATTTT.

This clonotype was found a few times. The chain recombines TRBV5-1 with TRBJ1-6; 7 positions agree with TRBD1. Germline CDR1 is SGHRS and CDR2 is YFSETQ. V shed 2 bases and J 8 bases; nucleotides not matched to a gene: 4. CDR3 length equals 14 residues. CDR3 protein: CASSFGTAHSPLHF. The CDR3, as DNA: TGCGCCAGCAGCTTTGGGACAGCACATTCACCCCTCCACTTT.

This clonotype was observed once. The V call is TRBV5-1, the J call TRBJ1-2; possible D gene TRBD1, 5 bases. CDR3 length: 15 residues. V gave up 4 bases and J gave up 2 bases, with 15 bases separating them. The germline V gene encodes CDR1 SGHRS and CDR2 YFSETQ. The CDR3 region is CASSPTVLSNYGYTF. The CDR3 nucleotides read TGCGCCAGCAGCCCGACAGTGCTATCAAACTATGGCTACACCTTC.

This clonotype was detected a few times. The rearrangement joins TRBV12-3 or TRBV12-4 to TRBJ2-5, with no clear D. The CDR3 is made up of 12 amino acids. V was shortened by 6 bases and J by 4 bases, with 9 bases between the two germline ends. The CDR3 nucleotides read TGTGCCAGCAGGTTCGAAGGAGAGACCCAGTACTTC. It codes for CASRFEGETQYF.

This clonotype has just a few counts. This chain links TRBV20-1 with TRBJ2-3; 7 bases are a match to TRBD1. V gave up 8 bases and J gave up 4 bases; unmatched junction bases: 9. This CDR3 is built from 13 residues. Germline values: CDR1 DFQATT, CDR2 SNEGSKA (reference sequence). The CDR3 is CSSDTQGADTQYF. CDR3 bases: TGCAGTTCGGACACTCAGGGGGCAGATACGCAGTATTTT.

This clonotype has only a few counts. The rearrangement uses TRBV9 and TRBJ1-2; D is undetermined. The germline V and J ends were trimmed by 3 bases and 7 bases, with 16 bases remaining between them. There are 14 residues in the CDR3. The germline CDR1 and CDR2 sequences are SGDLS and YYNGEE. CDR3 sequence (DNA): TGTGCCAGCAGCGCTAGCGAGAAGATAGGTGGCTACACCTTC. This sequence encodes CASSASEKIGGYTF.

This clonotype was recorded at least ten times. The CDR3 nucleotides read TGCGCCAGCAGCTCGGGGACAGTAGGCACAGATACGCAGTATTTT. It codes for CASSSGTVGTDTQYF. J is TRBJ2-3 and V is TRBV5-1; 7 bases are a match to TRBD1. V shed 3 bases and J 1 base; nucleotides not matched to a gene: 5. Germline V CDR1 and CDR2: SGHRS, YFSETQ. This CDR3 region has 15 residues.

The chain has TRBV12-3 or TRBV12-4 and TRBJ2-7; the D gene could be TRBD1 or TRBD2 (5 bases each). The CDR3 is 15 amino acids. Between the trimmed V and J ends, which lost 3 bases and 6 bases, there was a span of 18 bases. The CDR3 protein is CASSFDGAAWSEQYF. The CDR3, as DNA: TGTGCCAGCAGTTTCGACGGGGCCGCATGGTCCGAGCAGTACTTC.

J is TRBJ2-5 and V is TRBV3-1, with D perhaps TRBD2 (5 bases). Between the trimmed V and J ends, which lost 4 bases and 13 bases, there was a span of 22 bases. Per the germline V gene, CDR1 is LGHDT and CDR2 is YNNKEL (reference sequence). The length of the CDR3 is 14 residues. The CDR3 DNA follows: TGTGCCAGCAGCCGCGAGACTAAGGCGGGCCCGCCGTACTTC. Its protein is CASSRETKAGPPYF.

This chain joins TRBV7-2 and TRBJ2-7, with 8 bases aligning to TRBD2. Trimming at V came to 8 bases and at J to 1 base, leaving 1 base not matched to a gene. Germline V gene data show CDR1 as SGHTA and CDR2 as FQGNSA. The CDR3 extends over 12 amino acids. The CDR3 loop reads CASREGSYEQYF. The CDR3 nucleotides are TGTGCCAGCCGGGAGGGTTCCTACGAGCAGTACTTC.

The rearrangement links TRBV5-5 to TRBJ1-5, with a tentative D call TRBD1 (5 bases). The germline V gene has CDR1 SGHKS and CDR2 YYEKEE (reference sequence). There are 12 residues in the CDR3. Trimming took 4 bases from V and 10 from J, leaving 12 bases between them. CDR3: CASSPRGIPQHF. In DNA, the CDR3 is TGTGCCAGCAGCCCACGGGGGATTCCCCAGCATTTT.

This clonotype appeared a few times. The rearrangement joins TRBV29-1 to TRBJ2-1, with a weak D call TRBD1 (6 bases). The CDR3 covers 12 residues. CDR1 and CDR2 (germline): SQVTM, ANQGSEA. Trimming pared 7 bases from V and 4 bases from J, leaving 11 bases between. This chain's CDR3 is CSGQVAYNEQFF. For the CDR3, the DNA is TGCAGCGGACAGGTTGCATACAATGAGCAGTTCTTC.

The chain has TRBV3-1 and TRBJ1-5, with TRBD1 matching over 7 bases. Looked up from germline, CDR1 is LGHDT and CDR2 is YNNKEL (reference sequence). After removal of 2 bases from V and 1 base from J, the junction contained 2 bases not matched to a gene. This CDR3 has 15 amino acids. CDR3 region: CASSQKTGSNQPQHF. Here the CDR3 DNA reads TGTGCCAGCAGCCAAAAGACAGGGAGCAATCAGCCCCAGCATTTT.

The genes are TRBV29-1 and TRBJ2-1; TRBD1 might be the D (5 bases). Trimming pared 1 base from V and 12 bases from J, leaving 13 bases between. Germline V gives CDR1 SQVTM, CDR2 ANQGSEA. The CDR3 extends over 12 amino acids. The DNA of the CDR3 is TGCAGCGTTGAAGGCAGGGCCCCGGGGCAGTTCTTC. Protein sequence: CSVEGRAPGQFF.

This clonotype occurred a few times. The chain recombines TRBV20-1 with TRBJ2-1; the D gene is possibly TRBD2 (6 bases). V gave up 3 bases and J gave up 0 bases, with 9 bases separating them. Germline CDR1 is DFQATT and CDR2 is SNEGSKA (reference sequence). CDR3 length equals 14 residues. The CDR3 bases are TGCAGTGCTAGGGACGGGAGCTCCTACAATGAGCAGTTCTTC. This sequence encodes CSARDGSSYNEQFF.

The chain couples TRBV11-2 to TRBJ2-3; no clear D. The CDR3 sequence is 13 residues long. The germline CDR1 and CDR2 sequences are SGHAT and FQNNGV. The V gene lost 4 bases and the J gene lost 6 bases, with 11 bases spanning the gap. CDR3 protein: CASSSQIGDTQYF. CDR3 coding DNA: TGTGCCAGCAGCTCCCAGATTGGGGATACGCAGTATTTT.

There are many counts of this clonotype. The chain links TRBV5-1 to TRBJ2-7; possibly TRBD2 for D (6 bases). Trimming removed 0 bases from V and 5 bases from J, with 21 bases in between. Germline V gives CDR1 SGHRS, CDR2 YFSETQ. This CDR3 is 17 amino acids long. The CDR3 sequence is CASSLGWASGGKDEQYF. The CDR3 DNA reads as TGCGCCAGCAGCTTGGGATGGGCGTCTGGGGGGAAGGACGAGCAGTACTTC.

The CDR3 loop reads CASSWGTSRGPDTQYF. CDR3 coding DNA: TGTGCCAGCAGTTGGGGAACTAGCAGGGGGCCAGATACGCAGTATTTT. The chain has TRBV12-3 or TRBV12-4 and TRBJ2-3; 8 positions agree with TRBD1. This CDR3 has 16 residues. Unmatched junction bases numbered 10, after V lost 4 bases and J lost 4 bases.